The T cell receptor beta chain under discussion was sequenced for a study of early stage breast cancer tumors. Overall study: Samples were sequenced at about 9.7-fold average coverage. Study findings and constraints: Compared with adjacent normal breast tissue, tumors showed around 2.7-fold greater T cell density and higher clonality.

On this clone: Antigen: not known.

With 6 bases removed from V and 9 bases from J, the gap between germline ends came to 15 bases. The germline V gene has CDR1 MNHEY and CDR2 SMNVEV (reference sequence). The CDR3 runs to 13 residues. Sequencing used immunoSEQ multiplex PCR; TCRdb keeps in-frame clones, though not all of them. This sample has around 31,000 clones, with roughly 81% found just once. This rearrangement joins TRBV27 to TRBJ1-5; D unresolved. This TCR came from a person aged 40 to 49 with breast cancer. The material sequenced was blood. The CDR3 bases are TGTGCCAGCAGCTCGGTGAGGTTCGGGCCCCAGCATTTT. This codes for CASSSVRFGPQHF.